One and the same sample provided the 21 T cell receptor beta chains below, sequenced in a study of cytomegalovirus exposure and HLA in healthy donors. Primers: 60 Vbeta forward and 13 Jbeta reverse. Produced via immunoSEQ multiplex PCR; TCRdb's table is partial and in-frame only. This table has fewer than 250,000 clones, over 80% appearing once. The sample consisted of PBMCs. The receptor source for this set is a man aged 30 to 45 in good health and CMV-seronegative.

V usage is TRBV28 and J usage is TRBJ2-5, with 9 nucleotides matching TRBD1. The CDR3 has 14 residues. Germline CDR1 is MDHEN and CDR2 is SYDVKM. Unmatched junction bases numbered 3, after V lost 5 bases and J lost 2 bases. The CDR3 here is CASSRDRVQETQYF. Written as DNA, the CDR3 is TGTGCCAGCAGTAGGGACAGGGTGCAAGAGACCCAGTACTTC.

The J gene is TRBJ2-1, the V gene TRBV7-8; the match to TRBD2 covers 7 bases. The V gene end was trimmed by 11 bases and the J gene end by 2 bases; junction bases not matched to a gene: 18. CDR3 length: 17 residues. The germline V gene has CDR1 SGHVS and CDR2 FQNEAQ. The DNA for the CDR3 is TGTGCCGTCGGAGGGCTAGCGGAATTAGGAGCCTACAATGAGCAGTTCTTC. Its translation: CAVGGLAELGAYNEQFF.

Written as DNA, the CDR3 is TGTGCCAGCAGTCGTCCGGACAGCTACGAGCAGTACTTC. Its protein product is CASSRPDSYEQYF. The chain uses TRBV2 and TRBJ2-7; tentative D call: TRBD1 (6 bases). CDR1 and CDR2 from the germline V gene are SNHLY and FYNNEI. The CDR3 covers 13 residues. The ends were cut back, 5 bases at V and 3 bases at J, with 11 bases in the middle.

This clone was detected once. The chain is built from TRBV28 and TRBJ2-3, with TRBD2 identical over 11 bases. CDR1 and CDR2 (germline): MDHEN, SYDVKM. The CDR3 sequence is 15 residues long. Unmatched junction bases numbered 4, after V lost 2 bases and J lost 6 bases. CDR3: CASSLRLAGHDTQYF. The CDR3 region has the DNA TGTGCCAGCAGTTTAAGACTAGCGGGACACGATACGCAGTATTTT.

A few counts support this clone. The chain is built from TRBV7-2 and TRBJ1-1; D is unclear. V was shortened by 5 bases and J by 6 bases, with 16 bases between the two germline ends. The CDR3 covers 14 residues. Germline V gene sequence: CDR1 SGHTA, CDR2 FQGNSA. CDR3 nucleotide sequence: TGTGCCAGCAGCCCCCGTCCGGGTTCCCCTGAAGCTTTCTTT. This gives the protein CASSPRPGSPEAFF.

The chain has TRBV10-3 and TRBJ2-1; weak D call: TRBD2 (6 bases). Between the trimmed V and J ends, which lost 8 bases and 6 bases, there was a span of 14 bases. The CDR3 runs to 13 residues. The germline CDR1 and CDR2 sequences are ENHRY and SYGVKD. CDR3: CAIQAGTLNEQFF. DNA of the CDR3: TGTGCCATCCAAGCGGGTACTCTCAATGAGCAGTTCTTC.

The chain links TRBV28 to TRBJ2-7; TRBD1 matches 8 bases. CDR3 length: 15 residues. Germline assignment: CDR1 MDHEN and CDR2 SYDVKM. Losses at the gene ends were 8 bases for V and 2 bases for J; bases not matched to a gene: 11. The CDR3: CASFPQGAVTYEQYF. In DNA form, the CDR3 reads TGTGCCAGCTTCCCCCAGGGGGCGGTAACCTACGAGCAGTACTTC.

The chain's CDR3 is CASSDSPSEGQFF. CDR3 in DNA: TGTGCCAGCAGTGACTCGCCCAGCGAAGGGCAGTTCTTC. V is TRBV6-4 and J is TRBJ2-1; D is unresolved. Germline V lookup: CDR1 MRHNA, CDR2 SNTAGT. This CDR3 spans 13 amino acids. The V gene lost 0 bases and the J gene lost 12 bases, with 12 bases spanning the gap.

J is TRBJ1-3 and V is TRBV5-1; TRBD1 agrees at 7 bases. Germline assignment: CDR1 SGHRS and CDR2 YFSETQ. J was trimmed by 0 bases and V by 4 bases; bases with no gene match: 1. The CDR3 totals 14 residues. CDR3 sequence: CASSRDSSGNTIYF. CDR3 nucleotides: TGCGCCAGCAGCCGGGACAGCTCTGGAAACACCATATATTTT.

The chain links TRBV5-6 to TRBJ1-1; possibly TRBD1 for D (5 bases). Germline V CDR1 and CDR2: SGHDT, YYEEEE. The CDR3 consists of 14 residues. V lost 3 bases, J lost 3 bases, and 12 bases lay in between. The CDR3 loop is CASSWGGWDTEAFF. CDR3 in DNA: TGTGCCAGCAGCTGGGGGGGGTGGGACACTGAAGCTTTCTTT.

The chain has TRBV15 and TRBJ1-1; D is unresolved. This CDR3 is built from 14 residues. The germline V gene has CDR1 LNHNV and CDR2 YYDKDF (reference sequence). The ends were cut back, 1 base at V and 4 bases at J, with 10 bases in the middle. The CDR3 spells CATSRGGSITEAFF. The CDR3 DNA reads TGTGCCACCAGCAGAGGAGGTTCGATCACTGAAGCTTTCTTT.

The genes are TRBV4-2 and TRBJ2-7; the match to TRBD1 covers 10 bases. V trimming: 4 bases; J trimming: 2 bases; junction bases outside the gene matches: 5. CDR1 is LGHNA and CDR2 is YNFKEQ in the germline V gene. The CDR3 consists of 15 residues. CDR3 protein: CASSRGDRGTYEQYF. CDR3 DNA: TGTGCCAGCAGCCGAGGGGACAGGGGAACCTACGAGCAGTACTTC.

This clone occurred once. The J gene is TRBJ1-5, the V gene TRBV4-3; no firm D call. CDR1 and CDR2 (germline): LGHNA, YSLEER. The V and J ends lost 4 bases and 4 bases respectively, with 11 bases between them. The CDR3 spans 14 residues. As DNA, the CDR3 is TGCGCCAGCAGCCGGAGCACCGGTAATCAGCCCCAGCATTTT. Amino acid sequence: CASSRSTGNQPQHF.

The V gene is TRBV5-6, the J gene TRBJ1-2; 9 bases align to TRBD1. V shed 1 base, J shed 8 bases, and the junction held 9 bases outside the gene matches. The CDR3 spans 15 residues. Germline V gene lookup returns CDR1 SGHDT and CDR2 YYEEEE. The CDR3 DNA sequence: TGTGCCAGCAGCTTGTTATATACAGGGGGCCTGGGCTACACCTTC. It codes for CASSLLYTGGLGYTF.

The chain has TRBV6-4 and TRBJ2-1; possible D gene TRBD1, 5 bases. Germline lookup yields CDR1 MRHNA and CDR2 SNTAGT. This CDR3 has 12 amino acids. The V end lost 6 bases, the J end lost 8 bases, and 11 bases lay between the germline ends. CDR3 sequence (DNA): TGTGCCAGCAGAGTCCGCAGGGATGAGCAGTTCTTC. It is translated as CASRVRRDEQFF.

The genes are TRBV30 and TRBJ2-1; 7 bases line up with TRBD1. In germline, CDR1 is GTSNPN, CDR2 SVGIG (reference sequence). Trimming took 4 bases from V and 8 from J; bases not matched to a gene: 8. The CDR3 is 13 amino acids. The CDR3: CAWTQGVGYEQFF. The DNA of the CDR3 is TGTGCCTGGACCCAGGGGGTCGGATATGAGCAGTTCTTC.

The chain recombines TRBV7-2 with TRBJ2-1, with 13 bases matching TRBD2. The germline V gene has CDR1 SGHTA and CDR2 FQGNSA. After removal of 7 bases from V and 9 bases from J, the junction contained 15 bases not matched to a gene. The CDR3 length is 17 residues. CDR3 residues: CASTHRPGTSGISEQFF. CDR3 DNA: TGTGCCAGCACCCACCGACCCGGGACTAGCGGGATAAGTGAGCAGTTCTTC.

V and J are TRBV9 and TRBJ2-7; 13 nucleotides line up with TRBD2. This CDR3 is built from 17 residues. The V gene's germline CDR1 is SGDLS and CDR2 YYNGEE. Unmatched junction bases numbered 6, after V lost 3 bases and J lost 0 bases. The CDR3 DNA reads as TGTGCCAGCAGCGCAGGTCGGACTAGCGGGAGCTCCTACGAGCAGTACTTC. Residues: CASSAGRTSGSSYEQYF.

V gene TRBV4-1 combines with J gene TRBJ1-2, with 8 bases aligning to TRBD1. V dropped 0 bases and J dropped 4; count of bases not matched to a gene: 4. CDR1 MGHRA and CDR2 YSYEKL come from the germline V gene. This CDR3 has 15 amino acids. The CDR3 DNA is TGCGCCAGCAGCCAAGATACAGGGGGGTTCTATGGCTACACCTTC. Amino acid sequence: CASSQDTGGFYGYTF.

This clone came up a few times. The gene calls are TRBV5-5 and TRBJ2-5; TRBD1 agrees at 8 bases. CDR3 length: 15 amino acids. Germline V gives CDR1 SGHKS, CDR2 YYEKEE (reference sequence). The J segment lost 5 bases and the V segment lost 4 bases, leaving 10 bases of the junction unmatched. DNA of the CDR3: TGTGCCAGCAGCATAGGGACAGGCTGGGGCGAGACCCAGTACTTC. Encoded protein: CASSIGTGWGETQYF.

The rearrangement links TRBV6-1 to TRBJ2-2; D uncertain. The V gene's germline CDR1 is MNHNS and CDR2 SASEGT. The CDR3 runs 12 residues. Trimming pared 9 bases from V and 1 base from J, leaving 6 bases between. The CDR3 loop reads CASSRNTGELFF. The CDR3 DNA reads as TGTGCCAGTAGCAGGAACACCGGGGAGCTGTTTTTT.